This T cell receptor beta chain was captured by sequencing in a study of T cells in Graves' hyperthyroidism and ophthalmopathy. RNA transcripts gave rise to amplified TCR beta CDR3 regions. The TCR CDR3 was amplified in a first-round RT-PCR using the HTBI primer set. TCRdb ran MiXCR on the multiplex PCR reads and lists one entry per CDR3 protein. The data hold hundreds of thousands of distinct CDR3 sequences, with about 43% observed a single time. This clonotype was seen at least ten times. Its antigen is as yet unknown. Patients aged 18 to 65 had newly diagnosed hyperthyroidism lasting under 2 months. Reasons for excluding patients were uncontrolled infection, other autoimmune disease, pregnancy or lactation. Study outcomes and limitations: Most thyroid clonotypes expanded above 0.001 were also detected in blood. Model predictions of ophthalmopathy came a median approximately 6.8 months before onset.

The sample was peripheral blood or thyroid tissue (not recorded which). The source of this sequence is a woman aged 18-29 years with Graves' hyperthyroidism.

The CDR3 DNA reads TGTGCCAGCAGCACCCGGACAGGGGTGTACGAGCAGTACTTC. Its protein product is CASSTRTGVYEQYF. This chain uses TRBV7-2 with TRBJ2-7, with TRBD1 matching over 9 bases. The CDR3 has 14 residues. Trimming at V came to 5 bases and at J to 4 bases, leaving 6 bases not matched to a gene. Germline V gives CDR1 SGHTA, CDR2 FQGNSA. Full variable domain (remainder filled in from reference TRBV7-2 and TRBJ2-7): GAGVSQSPSNKVTEKGKDVELRCDPISGHTALYWYRQSLGQGLEFLIYFQGNSAPDKSGLPSDRFSAERTGGSVSTLTIQRTQQEDSAVYLCASSTRTGVYEQYFGPGTRLTVT.